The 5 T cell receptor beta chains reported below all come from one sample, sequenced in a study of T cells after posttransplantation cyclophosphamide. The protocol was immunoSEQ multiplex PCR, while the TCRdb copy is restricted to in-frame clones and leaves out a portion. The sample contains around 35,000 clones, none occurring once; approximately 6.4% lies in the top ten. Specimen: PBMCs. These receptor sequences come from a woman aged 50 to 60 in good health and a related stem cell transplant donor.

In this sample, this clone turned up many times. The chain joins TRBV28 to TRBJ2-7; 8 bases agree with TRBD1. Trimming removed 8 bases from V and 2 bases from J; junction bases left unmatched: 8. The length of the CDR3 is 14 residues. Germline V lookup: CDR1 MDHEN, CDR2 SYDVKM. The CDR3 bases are TGTGCCAGCGGCGCGACAGGGGCCCCCTACGAGCAGTACTTC. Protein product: CASGATGAPYEQYF.

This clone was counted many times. The CDR3 DNA reads as TGTGCCATCAAGCAGGGTTGGAGTACTGAAGCTTTCTTT. This encodes CAIKQGWSTEAFF. The rearrangement uses TRBV10-3 and TRBJ1-1; possibly TRBD1 for D (5 bases). V was cut by 7 bases and J by 5 bases, with 14 bases left in between. CDR3 length: 13 residues. Per germline, CDR1 ENHRY and CDR2 SYGVKD.

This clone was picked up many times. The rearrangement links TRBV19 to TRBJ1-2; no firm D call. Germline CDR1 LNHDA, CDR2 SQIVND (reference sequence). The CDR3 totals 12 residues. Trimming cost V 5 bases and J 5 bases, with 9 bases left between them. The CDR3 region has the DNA TGTGCCAGTAGTTTACAGCTTTATGGCTACACCTTC. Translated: CASSLQLYGYTF. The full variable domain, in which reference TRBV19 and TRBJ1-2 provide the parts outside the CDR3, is DGGITQSPKYLFRKEGQNVTLSCEQNLNHDAMYWYRQDPGQGLRLIYYSQIVNDFQKGDIAEGYSVSREKKESFPLTVTSAQKNPTAFYLCASSLQLYGYTFGSGTRLTVV.

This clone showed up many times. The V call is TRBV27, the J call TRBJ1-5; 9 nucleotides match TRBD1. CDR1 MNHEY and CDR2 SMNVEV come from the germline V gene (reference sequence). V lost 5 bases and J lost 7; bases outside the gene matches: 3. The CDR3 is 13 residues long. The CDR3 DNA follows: TGTGCCAGCAGTGTACAGGGGGCCCAGCCCCAGCATTTT. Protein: CASSVQGAQPQHF.

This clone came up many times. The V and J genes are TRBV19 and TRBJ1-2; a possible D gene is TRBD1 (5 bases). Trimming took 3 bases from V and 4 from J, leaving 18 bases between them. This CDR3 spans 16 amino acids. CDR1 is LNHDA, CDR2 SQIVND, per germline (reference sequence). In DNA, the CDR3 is TGTGCCAGTAGTATGTTTCCACCCGACAGCCTCTATGGCTACACCTTC. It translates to CASSMFPPDSLYGYTF.